A single T cell receptor beta chain is shown here with its context. This clone has a single count. Its antigen is not yet known. No base quality information exists; no much larger clone differs at one position. TCRbeta CDR3 regions were amplified from genomic DNA using the immunoSEQ Assay, a bias-controlled multiplex PCR. As for how the authors treated the data: The number of nucleated cells in each sample was estimated from the amplification of reference gene primers within the assay. To quantify the absolute abundance of each unique TCRbeta CDR3 rearrangement, sequence reads were collapsed and filtered. For each sample, productive Simpson clonality was calculated as the square root of Simpson's diversity index across productive rearrangements. What TCRdb holds here is the immuneACCESS table cut down to in-frame rearrangements. Part of the clones is not present; checked against another copy, under half of the missing clones reflect an unresolved V gene, and the others are unexplained. V and J calls and clone size follow that table, whereas D and trimming were derived from the DNA. Here the sample has about 120,000 clones; around 90% occur a single time. Of the sample, 3% to 3.5% is held by the ten largest clones.

This entry is derived from a study of blood T cell repertoires in COVID-19 (dated by TCRdb to 2020 to 2022). Concerning the study at large: The collaborator samples originated in the United States, Italy and Spain and spanned the acute and convalescent phases of COVID-19. The material from the prospective study consisted of cDNA or gDNA derived from T cells, B-cell-depleted T cells, or PBMCs. The dataset comprised deeply sampled blood TCRbeta repertoires from subjects exposed to, actively infected with, or recovered from COVID-19. Where HLA class I and class II types were available, the types were taken from metadata supplied by the sample provider, not from assay-based typing. Sample metadata almost always included a de-identified subject ID, COVID-19 status, age in years and sex. The samples were drawn from the first 160 participants of the ongoing ImmuneRACE study and from 1,254 subjects provided by 6 global collaborators. The repertoires were released in a freely available public database meant as a resource for research on the immune response to SARS-CoV-2. What the research found in general, with its limitations: Clinical and demographic metadata were provided uncurated, with the amount varying by source and participant.

Each collaborating institution followed its own protocols to collect whole blood in K2EDTA tubes. Collaborator samples were shipped for TCRbeta analysis as frozen whole blood, isolated PBMCs, or DNA extracted from either sample type. The germline V gene supplies CDR1 SGHAT and CDR2 FQNNGV. V ends up 4 bases short and J 4 bases short, with an unmatched junction base count of 6. From the cysteine through the phenylalanine, the CDR3 covers 14 amino acids. Only the CDR3 part of the read is kept: 42 bases, read in frame from the first base. Sequencing used peripheral blood. Here the chain combines TRBV11-2 and TRBJ2-7; TRBD1 lines up with 8 middle nucleotides. This TCR came from a woman in her fifties or sixties with acute or convalescent COVID-19. CDR3 region: CASSSVDRGYEQYF. The DNA reads as follows: TGTGCCAGCAGCTCAGTAGACAGGGGATACGAGCAGTACTTC.